The clone carrying this T cell receptor beta chain was found once. Its cognate antigen is unknown. Participants comprised healthy donors of bone marrow. CDR3 size: 15 residues. Germline V gene data show CDR1 as SGHDT and CDR2 as YYEEEE. V lost 8 bases and J lost 5, with 20 bases in between. The data belong to a study of cytomegalovirus exposure and HLA in healthy donors. 13 Jbeta primers and 60 Vbeta primers were used for the PCR. Measured with immunoSEQ multiplex PCR; TCRdb has only the in-frame clones, and not every one. The sample lists approximately 140,000 clones, about 76% seen once, with 3.5% in the top ten. Study-level findings and limits: Roughly uniform sequencing depth across donors was assumed, possibly incorrectly. The majority of CMV-associated TCR beta chains were reported as apparently HLA-restricted in a later analysis. Reportedly, fewer N-insertions than the roughly 690-donor mean appeared in an Asian-associated ancestry cluster in a later analysis.

This rearrangement joins TRBV5-6 to TRBJ2-1, with a possible D match to TRBD1 (6 bases). Sequences were obtained from PBMCs. This clonotype was sampled from a human donor in good health. CDR3 region: CARESGRDNNNEQFF. The DNA for the CDR3 is TGTGCCAGGGAGTCCGGCCGGGACAACAACAATGAGCAGTTCTTC. Filled out from reference TRBV5-6 and TRBJ2-1, the complete variable domain reads DAGVTQSPTHLIKTRGQQVTLRCSPKSGHDTVSWYQQALGQGPQFIFQYYEEEERQRGNFPDRFSGHQFPNYSSELNVNALLLGDSALYLCARESGRDNNNEQFFGPGTRLTVL.